One sample yielded the 29 T cell receptor beta chains listed below, sequenced in a study of T-cell memory formation after mild COVID-19. TCRdb reprocessed the 5' RACE reads via MiXCR and lists one record per CDR3 protein. The table shows some 120,000 distinct CDR3 sequences, with approximately 15% occurring only once. The sample consisted of PBMCs or a T cell subset sorted from them (not recorded which). Receptors originate from an adult woman who had mild COVID-19 (a few samples of this study predate the infection). Cell type and time point are not known.

This clonotype was seen more than once but under ten times. V and J are TRBV19 and TRBJ2-1; 9 bases fit TRBD2. The V gene end was trimmed by 3 bases and the J gene end by 2 bases; junction bases not matched to a gene: 11. Germline-derived CDR1 and CDR2 are LNHDA and SQIVND (reference sequence). The CDR3 spans 18 residues. The CDR3 is CASSISSGSDRTYNEQFF. For the CDR3, the DNA is TGTGCCAGTAGTATTAGTAGCGGGAGCGACCGAACCTACAATGAGCAGTTCTTC. Supplemented by reference TRBV19 and TRBJ2-1, the full variable domain reads DGGITQSPKYLFRKEGQNVTLSCEQNLNHDAMYWYRQDPGQGLRLIYYSQIVNDFQKGDIAEGYSVSREKKESFPLTVTSAQKNPTAFYLCASSISSGSDRTYNEQFFGPGTRLTVL.

This clonotype is a singleton in its sample. The chain has TRBV20-1 and TRBJ2-3; D remains ambiguous. This CDR3 spans 15 amino acids. V lost 3 bases, J lost 2 bases, and 15 bases lay in between. CDR1 is DFQATT and CDR2 is SNEGSKA in the germline V gene (reference sequence). The CDR3 sequence is CSARSSVEDTDTQYF. The CDR3 nucleotides are TGCAGTGCTAGGTCATCGGTTGAGGACACAGATACGCAGTATTTT.

This clonotype has just a few counts. J is TRBJ1-6 and V is TRBV18; perhaps TRBD1 as D (5 bases). Trimming pared 3 bases from V and 10 bases from J, leaving 13 bases between. The CDR3 is 14 residues long. CDR1 and CDR2 from the germline V gene are KGHSH and LQKENI. The DNA of the CDR3 is TGTGCCAGCTCACCTCTTTCACAGGAGTCACCCCTCCACTTT. Its protein product is CASSPLSQESPLHF.

This clonotype has a count of ten or more. The chain links TRBV12-3 or TRBV12-4 to TRBJ2-7; D gene unclear. The germline V and J ends were trimmed by 6 bases and 1 base, with 10 bases remaining between them. There are 13 residues in the CDR3. The CDR3 reads CASSSRRSYEQYF. In nucleotides, the CDR3 is TGTGCCAGCAGCTCTCGGAGATCCTACGAGCAGTACTTC.

This clonotype was detected a few times. The genes are TRBV7-6 and TRBJ2-3, with 8 bases that match TRBD2. This CDR3 is built from 13 residues. Germline CDR1 is SGHVS and CDR2 is FNYEAQ. With V trimmed by 5 bases and J by 6 bases, 4 bases remained unmatched. CDR3 in amino acids: CASSRGGRDTQYF. DNA of the CDR3: TGTGCCAGCAGCCGCGGGGGGCGGGATACGCAGTATTTT.

This clonotype was recorded at least ten times. The chain uses TRBV20-1 and TRBJ2-5; TRBD1 might be the D (6 bases). Germline CDR1 is DFQATT and CDR2 is SNEGSKA (reference sequence). V lost 8 bases and J lost 1, with 14 bases in between. This CDR3 comprises 13 residues. In DNA form, the CDR3 reads TGCAGTTCTCTTGACAGGACCCAAGAGACCCAGTACTTC. Its protein is CSSLDRTQETQYF.

The chain has TRBV30 and TRBJ1-1; no definite D call. The CDR3 has 13 amino acids. Looked up from germline, CDR1 is GTSNPN and CDR2 is SVGIG (reference sequence). The V end was cut by 2 bases, the J end by 5 bases, with 12 bases between. The CDR3 reads CAWSFGAATEAFF. For the CDR3, the DNA is TGTGCCTGGAGTTTTGGAGCCGCGACTGAAGCTTTCTTT.

There are a few counts of this clonotype. J is TRBJ2-1 and V is TRBV24-1; D gene unclear. This CDR3 spans 12 amino acids. Germline V gene data show CDR1 as KGHDR and CDR2 as SFDVKD. Trimming pared 9 bases from V and 9 bases from J, leaving 14 bases between. The CDR3, as DNA: TGTGCCACCTCCCCGCCCCAAGGTGAGCAGTTCTTC. It is translated as CATSPPQGEQFF.

This chain uses TRBV7-9 with TRBJ1-1; 7 bases are shared with TRBD1. The CDR3 consists of 14 residues. Germline V CDR1 and CDR2: SEHNR, FQNEAQ (reference sequence). V lost 5 bases to trimming and J lost 4 bases; unmatched junction nucleotides: 7. The CDR3 loop reads CASSGRQGGTEAFF. In DNA form, the CDR3 reads TGTGCCAGCAGCGGTCGACAGGGCGGCACTGAAGCTTTCTTT.

The CDR3 nucleotides read TGTGCCAGCAGCAGCGGGGGGGCCCCAGAGACCCAGTACTTC. Protein: CASSSGGAPETQYF. The J gene is TRBJ2-5, the V gene TRBV7-9, with 10 bases lining up with TRBD2. This CDR3 spans 14 amino acids. From germline, CDR1 is SEHNR and CDR2 FQNEAQ (reference sequence). The junction had 4 bases not matched to a gene; V was cut back by 5 bases and J by 4 bases.

This clonotype was seen a handful of times. The genes are TRBV12-3 or TRBV12-4 and TRBJ2-7; D possibly corresponds to TRBD2 (5 bases). This CDR3 spans 14 amino acids. V shed 7 bases and J shed 0 bases, with 13 bases lying between them. CDR3 DNA sequence: TGTGCCAGCACCAGAGAAGGGAGCTCCTACGAGCAGTACTTC. Translated: CASTREGSSYEQYF.

In nucleotides, the CDR3 is TGCGCCAGCAGTGGGACAACCGCCTACGAGCAGTACTTC. The encoded protein is CASSGTTAYEQYF. The chain carries TRBV5-1 and TRBJ2-7; possibly TRBD1 for D (6 bases). The CDR3 has 13 amino acids. Trimming removed 5 bases at V and 2 bases at J, with 11 bases between. In germline, CDR1 is SGHRS, CDR2 YFSETQ.

The sample holds many counts of this clonotype. The J gene is TRBJ2-7, the V gene TRBV4-1, with 7 bases lining up with TRBD1. This CDR3 has 14 amino acids. The J segment lost 2 bases and the V segment lost 4 bases, leaving 5 bases of the junction unmatched. Germline CDR1 MGHRA, CDR2 YSYEKL. The CDR3 DNA follows: TGCGCCAGCAGCCTCCGGGACAGCGCCTACGAGCAGTACTTC. Translation gives CASSLRDSAYEQYF.

This clonotype was detected only a few times. The rearrangement joins TRBV3-1 to TRBJ1-5; possibly TRBD1 for D (6 bases). V gave up 4 bases and J gave up 5 bases, with 9 bases separating them. Germline CDR1 reads LGHDT; CDR2 reads YNNKEL (reference sequence). This CDR3 region has 13 residues. The CDR3 reads CASSRSGDQPQHF. The CDR3 DNA is TGTGCCAGCAGCCGGTCAGGGGATCAGCCCCAGCATTTT.

CDR3 DNA sequence: TGTGCCAGCAAACGGAATTTCCTCACCGGGGAGCTGTTTTTT. This codes for CASKRNFLTGELFF. The genes are TRBV6-5 and TRBJ2-2; D is unclear. Germline CDR1 reads MNHEY; CDR2 reads SVGAGI. The CDR3 spans 14 residues. V was pared by 7 bases and J by 4 bases, with 13 bases between.

This chain joins TRBV4-3 and TRBJ1-6; the D is unclear. With 1 base removed from V and 7 bases from J, the gap between germline ends came to 11 bases. Germline CDR1 and CDR2: LGHNA and YSLEER. The CDR3 is made up of 15 amino acids. CDR3 bases: TGCGCCAGCAGCCAAGTCCAAGGCCGCAATTCACCCCTCCACTTT. It is translated as CASSQVQGRNSPLHF.

This clonotype turned up a few times. The chain uses TRBV5-5 and TRBJ1-2; possibly TRBD1 for D (5 bases). Looked up from germline, CDR1 is SGHKS and CDR2 is YYEKEE (reference sequence). This CDR3 spans 14 amino acids. V lost 6 bases, J lost 7 bases, and 19 bases lay in between. This CDR3 reads CASTSGGPGPGYTF. As DNA, the CDR3 is TGTGCCAGCACCTCCGGAGGGCCAGGGCCTGGCTACACCTTC.

V and J are TRBV6-2 or TRBV6-3 and TRBJ1-1, with TRBD1 as a possible D gene (5 bases). The CDR3 consists of 13 residues. Germline lookup yields CDR1 MNHEY and CDR2 SVGEGT. Trimming removed 4 bases from V and 4 bases from J, with 10 bases in between. The CDR3 here is CASSWSGSTEAFF. In DNA form, the CDR3 reads TGTGCCAGCAGTTGGTCAGGGAGCACTGAAGCTTTCTTT.

V gene TRBV5-1 combines with J gene TRBJ2-2, with D unclear. The CDR3 covers 10 residues. The V gene's germline CDR1 is SGHRS and CDR2 YFSETQ. V lost 9 bases and J 6 bases, leaving 6 bases between the germline ends. CDR3 loop: CANASGELFF. In DNA, the CDR3 is TGCGCCAACGCTTCCGGGGAGCTGTTTTTT.

In its sample, this clonotype was seen a few times. This chain joins TRBV6-6 and TRBJ2-7; 10 bases fit TRBD2. The CDR3 spans 15 residues. The V segment lost 6 bases and the J segment 2 bases; nucleotides outside the gene matches: 7. Germline V lookup: CDR1 MNHNY, CDR2 SVGAGI (reference sequence). DNA for the CDR3: TGTGCCAGCAGCCTCCTAGCGGGAGAAGCCTACGAGCAGTACTTC. Amino acid sequence: CASSLLAGEAYEQYF.

The chain is built from TRBV15 and TRBJ2-2, with no clear D. V lost 1 base and J lost 1, with 13 bases in between. The CDR3 contains 17 residues. Germline assignment: CDR1 LNHNV and CDR2 YYDKDF (reference sequence). In DNA form, the CDR3 reads TGTGCCACCAGCAGAGCCCCCGGCCAGGTGAACACCGGGGAGCTGTTTTTT. Amino acids: CATSRAPGQVNTGELFF.

Ten or more counts support this clonotype. V and J are TRBV14 and TRBJ2-1, with 9 nucleotides matching TRBD2. V shed 4 bases and J 5 bases; nucleotides not matched to a gene: 6. Germline CDR1 reads SGHDN; CDR2 reads FVKESK. The CDR3 consists of 15 residues. The CDR3 loop is CASSLLAGVHNEQFF. The CDR3 DNA reads TGTGCCAGCAGCCTGTTAGCGGGAGTCCACAATGAGCAGTTCTTC.

This clonotype was counted a few times. V usage is TRBV5-1 and J usage is TRBJ2-5; D ambiguous. V was clipped by 0 bases and J by 4 bases, with 7 bases between them. Per germline, CDR1 SGHRS and CDR2 YFSETQ. This CDR3 has 13 amino acids. In nucleotides, the CDR3 is TGCGCCAGCAGCTTGGGCGTGGGAGAGACCCAGTACTTC. This translates into CASSLGVGETQYF.

This clonotype was detected ten times or more. The chain recombines TRBV4-1 with TRBJ2-5; 9 bases match TRBD1. Germline values: CDR1 MGHRA, CDR2 YSYEKL. The trim removed 0 bases at V and 2 bases at J, leaving 4 bases unmatched. The CDR3 runs to 16 residues. For the CDR3, the DNA is TGCGCCAGCAGCCAAGAACAGACAGGGGGTCAAGAGACCCAGTACTTC. Translating it yields CASSQEQTGGQETQYF.

In its sample, this clonotype was seen many times. The chain couples TRBV5-6 to TRBJ2-7; TRBD2 matches 9 bases. V was pared by 0 bases and J by 3 bases, with 4 bases of the junction left unmatched. The CDR3 runs to 15 residues. The germline V gene encodes CDR1 SGHDT and CDR2 YYEEEE. The CDR3 is CASSLGVSGSYEQYF. The CDR3 coding sequence is TGTGCCAGCAGCTTGGGCGTTAGCGGGAGCTACGAGCAGTACTTC.

The sample holds a few counts of this clonotype. This chain joins TRBV11-3 and TRBJ2-1, with 12 bases that match TRBD2. This CDR3 is 18 amino acids long. V was clipped by 5 bases and J by 4 bases; unmatched bases: 12. CDR1 is SGHNT, CDR2 YENEEA, per germline. The CDR3 loop is CASSPGLAGQMIYNEQFF. The CDR3 bases are TGTGCCAGCAGCCCAGGACTAGCGGGACAGATGATTTACAATGAGCAGTTCTTC. The full variable domain, rest sourced from reference TRBV11-3 and TRBJ2-1, is EAGVVQSPRYKIIEKKQPVAFWCNPISGHNTLYWYLQNLGQGPELLIRYENEEAVDDSQLPKDRFSAERLKGVDSTLKIQPAELGDSAVYLCASSPGLAGQMIYNEQFFGPGTRLTVL.

The V gene is TRBV18, the J gene TRBJ2-1; D may be TRBD2 (5 bases). The CDR3 is 15 residues long. Trimming took 8 bases from V and 7 from J, leaving 21 bases between them. CDR1 and CDR2 from the germline V gene are KGHSH and LQKENI. The CDR3 protein is CASRTTTRRGNEQFF. CDR3 bases: TGTGCCAGCCGTACTACGACTCGCCGCGGGAATGAGCAGTTCTTC.

The chain employs TRBV7-9 and TRBJ2-3; 11 nucleotides match TRBD2. Trimming removed 3 bases from V and 6 bases from J; junction bases left unmatched: 11. This CDR3 comprises 17 residues. CDR1 and CDR2 from the germline V gene are SEHNR and FQNEAQ (reference sequence). DNA for the CDR3: TGTGCCAGCAGCTTTACTAGCGGGGGCCGATCGACGGATACGCAGTATTTT. It specifies CASSFTSGGRSTDTQYF. The whole variable domain, filled in from reference TRBV7-9 and TRBJ2-3, reads DTGVSQNPRHKITKRGQNVTFRCDPISEHNRLYWYRQTLGQGPEFLTYFQNEAQLEKSRLLSDRFSAERPKGSFSTLEIQRTEQGDSAMYLCASSFTSGGRSTDTQYFGPGTRLTVL.

This clonotype was found a few times. This rearrangement joins TRBV12-3 or TRBV12-4 to TRBJ2-3, with D tentatively TRBD2 (6 bases). Deletions cut 5 bases from V and 4 bases from J, with 19 bases between. The CDR3 sequence is 16 residues long. The CDR3 sequence: CASSAKGLLTPDTQYF. In nucleotides, the CDR3 is TGTGCCAGCAGTGCCAAGGGACTCCTCACCCCAGATACGCAGTATTTT.